This entry is about one T cell receptor (beta chain). This specimen comes from a study of shared clonotypes between healthy human individuals. Recent vaccinations or acute infections were absent in the healthy HIV-negative adult donors. Each donor was a Caucasian adult residing in Nashville, Tennessee. Looked up from germline, CDR1 is MDHEN and CDR2 is SYDVKM. V lost 5 bases and J lost 0, with 15 bases in between. The CDR3 runs to 16 residues. The DNA input per sorted-subset replicate PCR was 200 ng, corresponding to roughly 30,000 T cell genomes. Per the original data handling: Because ImmunoSEQ provided only junction sequences with no quality scores, the filtering differed. Produced via immunoSEQ multiplex PCR; TCRdb's table is partial and in-frame only. The DNA was the basis for D and trimming; V, J and clone size are from that table. Here the sample spans 1.6 million or so clones, about 96% being singletons.

The TCR comes from a man aged 30 to 39 in good health. Sequencing input: naive CD4+ T cells sorted from blood. Subset denoted: CD45RA+ positively selected. The V call is TRBV28, the J call TRBJ2-3; D is unresolved. This CDR3 is CASSRFGPVSTDTQYF. For the CDR3, the DNA is TGTGCCAGCAGTCGATTCGGCCCCGTGAGCACAGATACGCAGTATTTT.